Presented here are 30 T cell receptor beta chains from one specimen sequenced in a study of cytotoxic CD8 clonotypes in ibrutinib-treated CLL. The assay was immunoSEQ multiplex PCR, and TCRdb's table has in-frame clones only and misses some. Among roughly 15,000 clones listed, roughly 67% were seen once. Sequenced here: PBMCs, sampled before ibrutinib treatment. The receptors were gathered from a human donor with chronic lymphocytic leukemia.

The chain uses TRBV12-2 and TRBJ2-6; whether TRBD1, the table's D call, matches the DNA was not checked. TRBV12-2 counts as a pseudogene. The CDR3 totals 18 residues. In DNA form, the CDR3 reads TGTGCAAGTCGCCCGAAAATCCCCACACAAAGTCGGGCCAACGTCCTGACTTTC. Its protein is CASRPKIPTQSRANVLTF.

The rearrangement joins TRBV5-4 to TRBJ2-1; 9 nucleotides agree with TRBD2. Unmatched junction bases numbered 3, after V lost 1 base and J lost 4 bases. Looked up from germline, CDR1 is SGHNT and CDR2 is YYREEE (reference sequence). The CDR3 is made up of 15 amino acids. CDR3 residues: CASSLRSGGYNEQFF. The CDR3 nucleotides read TGTGCCAGCAGCTTGCGGAGCGGGGGGTACAATGAGCAGTTCTTC.

The chain has TRBV5-8 and TRBJ1-2; 7 positions match TRBD1. The germline V gene encodes CDR1 SGHTS and CDR2 YDEGEE. Germline trimming cut 6 bases from V and 7 bases from J; bases unmatched to any gene: 9. CDR3 size: 13 residues. CDR3 DNA sequence: TGTGCCAGCACCGACAGGGCGCCGGGTGGCTACACCTTC. Amino acid sequence: CASTDRAPGGYTF.

V is TRBV4-3 and J is TRBJ1-2; D gene ambiguous. The CDR3 is 14 amino acids. Trimming took off 0 bases at V and 4 bases at J, with 9 bases between the two ends. Germline-derived CDR1 and CDR2 are LGHNA and YSLEER. The CDR3 is CASSQEAGSYGYTF. CDR3 coding DNA: TGCGCCAGCAGCCAAGAGGCCGGGTCCTATGGCTACACCTTC.

The chain links TRBV5-4 to TRBJ1-1, with D possibly TRBD1 on 6 matching bases. V was trimmed by 5 bases and J by 4 bases, leaving 15 bases between them. Germline loops: CDR1 SGHNT, CDR2 YYREEE (reference sequence). This CDR3 is 14 amino acids long. CDR3 residues: CASSWDNHPTEAFF. CDR3 DNA: TGTGCCAGCAGTTGGGACAACCACCCCACTGAAGCTTTCTTT.

In this sample, this clone turned up a few times. The chain employs TRBV27 and TRBJ1-2; D possibly corresponds to TRBD1 (6 bases). This CDR3 spans 14 amino acids. Trimming cost V 3 bases and J 2 bases, with 10 bases left between them. Germline CDR1 reads MNHEY; CDR2 reads SMNVEV (reference sequence). CDR3 coding DNA: TGTGCCAGCAGTTTGGCGGACAGCAACTATGGCTACACCTTC. Translated: CASSLADSNYGYTF.

This clone has just a few counts. The chain has TRBV5-6 and TRBJ1-2; possible D gene TRBD1, 5 bases. The CDR3 has 12 amino acids. Trimming left V 7 bases short and J 3 bases short, with 10 bases between. CDR1 and CDR2 from the germline V gene are SGHDT and YYEEEE. CDR3 DNA: TGTGCCAGCCACGGGGCAGACTATGGCTACACCTTC. Translating it yields CASHGADYGYTF.

V usage is TRBV5-6 and J usage is TRBJ2-1, with TRBD1 matching over 10 bases. V shed 2 bases and J 6 bases; nucleotides not matched to a gene: 8. CDR3 length: 16 amino acids. Per germline, CDR1 SGHDT and CDR2 YYEEEE. CDR3 amino acids: CASSFKGQGVSNEQFF. The CDR3 DNA follows: TGTGCCAGCAGCTTTAAAGGACAGGGGGTCTCCAATGAGCAGTTCTTC. Supplemented by reference TRBV5-6 and TRBJ2-1, the full variable domain reads DAGVTQSPTHLIKTRGQQVTLRCSPKSGHDTVSWYQQALGQGPQFIFQYYEEEERQRGNFPDRFSGHQFPNYSSELNVNALLLGDSALYLCASSFKGQGVSNEQFFGPGTRLTVL.

This clone qualifies as medium-sized. The chain has TRBV19 and TRBJ2-7; weak D call: TRBD2 (7 bases). Germline lookup yields CDR1 LNHDA and CDR2 SQIVND (reference sequence). The CDR3 sequence is 13 residues long. Trimming cost V 10 bases and J 1 base, with 14 bases left between them. CDR3 bases: TGTGCCACCCTCGGGGGGCTTTCCTACGAGCAGTACTTC. Translation: CATLGGLSYEQYF.

This clone was detected a few times. This rearrangement joins TRBV11-3 to TRBJ2-7; either TRBD1 or TRBD2 may fit D (6 bases each). The germline V and J ends were trimmed by 1 base and 6 bases, with 13 bases remaining between them. This CDR3 is built from 14 residues. Germline assignment: CDR1 SGHNT and CDR2 YENEEA. CDR3 protein: CASSLAGAQGEQYF. CDR3 DNA sequence: TGTGCCAGCAGCTTAGCGGGGGCCCAAGGCGAGCAGTACTTC.

This clone occurred a few times. The V and J genes are TRBV9 and TRBJ2-5; no firm D call. Germline V lookup: CDR1 SGDLS, CDR2 YYNGEE. V was cut by 1 base and J by 2 bases, with 6 bases left in between. The CDR3 runs to 13 residues. CDR3 in amino acids: CASSVWGQETQYF. In DNA form, the CDR3 reads TGTGCCAGCAGCGTATGGGGACAAGAGACCCAGTACTTC.

The chain joins TRBV7-9 to TRBJ2-5; D may be TRBD1 or TRBD2 (5 bases each). The V and J ends lost 1 base and 0 bases respectively, with 15 bases between them. Looked up from germline, CDR1 is SEHNR and CDR2 is FQNEAQ (reference sequence). This CDR3 region has 17 residues. DNA of the CDR3: TGTGCCAGCAGCTTAGGAGGGGTATACGCGTACCAAGAGACCCAGTACTTC. It translates to CASSLGGVYAYQETQYF.

This chain links TRBV27 with TRBJ2-5; the D gene is possibly TRBD1 (6 bases). V was shortened by 8 bases and J by 6 bases, with 22 bases between the two germline ends. CDR1 MNHEY and CDR2 SMNVEV come from the germline V gene (reference sequence). This CDR3 has 15 amino acids. CDR3 amino acids: CASGGTRDKGKTQYF. CDR3 DNA: TGTGCCAGCGGGGGCACCCGGGACAAGGGGAAGACCCAGTACTTC.

V gene TRBV27 combines with J gene TRBJ2-6, with 8 bases aligning to TRBD1. CDR3 size: 18 residues. Germline CDR1 and CDR2: MNHEY and SMNVEV (reference sequence). V shed 6 bases and J 0 bases; nucleotides not matched to a gene: 10. Here the CDR3 DNA reads TGTGCCAGCAGCCCCGGACAGGGATGGGGCTCTGGGGCCAACGTCCTGACTTTC. Encoded protein: CASSPGQGWGSGANVLTF.

The rearrangement uses TRBV18 and TRBJ1-5; perhaps TRBD1 as D (5 bases). Germline CDR1 is KGHSH and CDR2 is LQKENI. The CDR3 has 15 residues. V was cut by 6 bases and J by 7 bases, with 19 bases left in between. CDR3 amino acids: CASSPGPPWEQPQHF. The CDR3 nucleotides are TGTGCCAGCTCTCCGGGACCCCCATGGGAACAGCCCCAGCATTTT. Variable domain in full (rest from reference TRBV18 and TRBJ1-5): NAGVMQNPRHLVRRRGQEARLRCSPMKGHSHVYWYRQLPEEGLKFMVYLQKENIIDESGMPKERFSAEFPKEGPSILRIQQVVRGDSAAYFCASSPGPPWEQPQHFGDGTRLSIL.

The CDR3 protein is CASSGGVTDTQYF. The DNA for the CDR3 is TGTGCCAGCAGTGGGGGGGTCACAGATACGCAGTATTTT. The rearrangement uses TRBV9 and TRBJ2-3; 7 bases fit TRBD2. The CDR3 is made up of 13 amino acids. V gave up 5 bases and J gave up 2 bases; unmatched junction bases: 2. The germline V gene has CDR1 SGDLS and CDR2 YYNGEE.

In its sample, this clone ranks as medium-sized. As DNA, the CDR3 is TGTGCCAGTAGTCTCACAGGGAACGAGCAGTACTTC. As protein: CASSLTGNEQYF. This chain joins TRBV19 and TRBJ2-7; TRBD1 is a possible D gene (6 bases). The CDR3 loop spans 12 amino acids. Trimming cost V 5 bases and J 5 bases, with 10 bases left between them. CDR1 and CDR2 from the germline V gene are LNHDA and SQIVND (reference sequence).

V is TRBV5-5 and J is TRBJ1-4, with D possibly being TRBD1 (6 bases). Trimming shortened V by 0 bases and J by 7 bases, and 13 bases separated the two germline ends. This CDR3 is 15 amino acids long. The germline V gene has CDR1 SGHKS and CDR2 YYEKEE (reference sequence). As DNA, the CDR3 is TGTGCCAGCAGCTTGGTGGCAGGGGTTAGTGAAAAACTGTTTTTT. Its protein is CASSLVAGVSEKLFF.

This clone came up a few times. This chain uses TRBV10-2 with TRBJ2-7; no clear D. CDR1 and CDR2 (germline): WSHSY, SAAADI. Deletions cut 6 bases from V and 2 bases from J, with 8 bases between. This CDR3 spans 12 amino acids. The CDR3 DNA reads as TGCGCCAGCAGGGCCGAAGCCTACGAGCAGTACTTC. Its translation: CASRAEAYEQYF.

This chain uses TRBV19 with TRBJ2-5; no firm D call. V dropped 3 bases and J dropped 9 bases, with 11 bases sitting between them. Germline V gene lookup returns CDR1 LNHDA and CDR2 SQIVND (reference sequence). This CDR3 comprises 12 residues. Written as DNA, the CDR3 is TGTGCCAGTAGTATGGAGCCGTGGGCCCAGTACTTC. Protein: CASSMEPWAQYF.

This chain joins TRBV5-4 and TRBJ1-2, with 7 bases matching TRBD1. This CDR3 region has 13 residues. Germline assignment: CDR1 SGHNT and CDR2 YYREEE (reference sequence). Trimming took 4 bases from V and 3 from J; bases not matched to a gene: 3. Here the CDR3 DNA reads TGTGCCAGCAGCACGGGACAGTACTATGGCTACACCTTC. This encodes CASSTGQYYGYTF.

This chain joins TRBV18 and TRBJ2-2; maybe TRBD1 (6 bases). The length of the CDR3 is 16 residues. Germline assignment: CDR1 KGHSH and CDR2 LQKENI. V lost 2 bases, J lost 0 bases, and 10 bases lay in between. The CDR3 loop is CASSPSRTANTGELFF. The CDR3 DNA sequence: TGTGCCAGCTCACCATCTAGGACAGCGAACACCGGGGAGCTGTTTTTT.

J is TRBJ1-2 and V is TRBV7-9; a possible D gene is TRBD1 (5 bases). CDR1 and CDR2 (germline): SEHNR, FQNEAQ (reference sequence). The CDR3 loop spans 14 amino acids. Trimming took 5 bases from V and 3 from J, leaving 13 bases between them. The CDR3 here is CASSGRREHYGYTF. CDR3 DNA: TGTGCCAGCAGCGGGCGCAGGGAGCACTATGGCTACACCTTC. The complete variable domain, with remaining parts taken from reference TRBV7-9 and TRBJ1-2, reads DTGVSQNPRHKITKRGQNVTFRCDPISEHNRLYWYRQTLGQGPEFLTYFQNEAQLEKSRLLSDRFSAERPKGSFSTLEIQRTEQGDSAMYLCASSGRREHYGYTFGSGTRLTVV.

The chain combines TRBV18 with TRBJ2-7; 8 bases fit TRBD1. From germline, CDR1 is KGHSH and CDR2 LQKENI. Losses at the gene ends were 3 bases for V and 3 bases for J; bases not matched to a gene: 10. The CDR3 loop spans 16 amino acids. CDR3 DNA sequence: TGTGCCAGCTCACCCGCGGAAAAGGACAGGGACTACGAGCAGTACTTC. It yields the protein CASSPAEKDRDYEQYF.

A single count supports this clone. J is TRBJ1-1 and V is TRBV2; TRBD1 might be the D (6 bases). This CDR3 spans 14 amino acids. V lost 6 bases to trimming and J lost 7 bases, with 18 bases between them. The V gene's germline CDR1 is SNHLY and CDR2 FYNNEI. This CDR3 reads CASRHGTQRGEAFF. CDR3 nucleotides: TGTGCCAGCAGGCATGGGACACAAAGGGGTGAAGCTTTCTTT.

The V gene is TRBV7-8, the J gene TRBJ2-7, with D maybe TRBD1 (5 bases). Germline loops: CDR1 SGHVS, CDR2 FQNEAQ. V gave up 5 bases and J gave up 2 bases, with 16 bases separating them. CDR3 size: 15 residues. In DNA, the CDR3 is TGTGCCAGCAGCCCACGCACAGGAGTGGCCTACGAGCAGTACTTC. Amino acid sequence: CASSPRTGVAYEQYF.

The rearrangement joins TRBV21-1 to TRBJ1-2; the table's D call, TRBD1, has no DNA check behind it. TRBV21-1 is shown as a pseudogene. The CDR3 sequence is 14 residues long. DNA for the CDR3: TGTGCCAGCAGCAAAGCAGACAGGGACTATGGCTACACCTTC. It specifies CASSKADRDYGYTF.

V gene TRBV20-1 combines with J gene TRBJ2-3; no definite D call. The CDR3 is 8 amino acids. From germline, CDR1 is DFQATT and CDR2 SNEGSKA (reference sequence). Trimming stripped 7 bases from V and 8 bases from J, with 4 bases between. CDR3 amino acids: CSDSTQYF. CDR3 sequence (DNA): TGCAGTGACAGTACGCAGTATTTT.

The chain carries TRBV5-8 and TRBJ2-3, with D possibly being TRBD2 (5 bases). This CDR3 has 15 residues. V was trimmed by 1 base and J by 4 bases, leaving 13 bases between them. Germline values: CDR1 SGHTS, CDR2 YDEGEE. The DNA for the CDR3 is TGTGCCAGCAGCTTGCCCGGGCTGGGAGCAGATACGCAGTATTTT. Its translation is CASSLPGLGADTQYF.

This chain links TRBV11-2 with TRBJ1-1; unclear D gene. This CDR3 is built from 14 residues. V was pared by 5 bases and J by 1 base, with 11 bases between. CDR1 SGHAT and CDR2 FQNNGV come from the germline V gene. CDR3 bases: TGTGCCAGCAGCCGTCTAGAATGGAACACTGAAGCTTTCTTT. This sequence encodes CASSRLEWNTEAFF.